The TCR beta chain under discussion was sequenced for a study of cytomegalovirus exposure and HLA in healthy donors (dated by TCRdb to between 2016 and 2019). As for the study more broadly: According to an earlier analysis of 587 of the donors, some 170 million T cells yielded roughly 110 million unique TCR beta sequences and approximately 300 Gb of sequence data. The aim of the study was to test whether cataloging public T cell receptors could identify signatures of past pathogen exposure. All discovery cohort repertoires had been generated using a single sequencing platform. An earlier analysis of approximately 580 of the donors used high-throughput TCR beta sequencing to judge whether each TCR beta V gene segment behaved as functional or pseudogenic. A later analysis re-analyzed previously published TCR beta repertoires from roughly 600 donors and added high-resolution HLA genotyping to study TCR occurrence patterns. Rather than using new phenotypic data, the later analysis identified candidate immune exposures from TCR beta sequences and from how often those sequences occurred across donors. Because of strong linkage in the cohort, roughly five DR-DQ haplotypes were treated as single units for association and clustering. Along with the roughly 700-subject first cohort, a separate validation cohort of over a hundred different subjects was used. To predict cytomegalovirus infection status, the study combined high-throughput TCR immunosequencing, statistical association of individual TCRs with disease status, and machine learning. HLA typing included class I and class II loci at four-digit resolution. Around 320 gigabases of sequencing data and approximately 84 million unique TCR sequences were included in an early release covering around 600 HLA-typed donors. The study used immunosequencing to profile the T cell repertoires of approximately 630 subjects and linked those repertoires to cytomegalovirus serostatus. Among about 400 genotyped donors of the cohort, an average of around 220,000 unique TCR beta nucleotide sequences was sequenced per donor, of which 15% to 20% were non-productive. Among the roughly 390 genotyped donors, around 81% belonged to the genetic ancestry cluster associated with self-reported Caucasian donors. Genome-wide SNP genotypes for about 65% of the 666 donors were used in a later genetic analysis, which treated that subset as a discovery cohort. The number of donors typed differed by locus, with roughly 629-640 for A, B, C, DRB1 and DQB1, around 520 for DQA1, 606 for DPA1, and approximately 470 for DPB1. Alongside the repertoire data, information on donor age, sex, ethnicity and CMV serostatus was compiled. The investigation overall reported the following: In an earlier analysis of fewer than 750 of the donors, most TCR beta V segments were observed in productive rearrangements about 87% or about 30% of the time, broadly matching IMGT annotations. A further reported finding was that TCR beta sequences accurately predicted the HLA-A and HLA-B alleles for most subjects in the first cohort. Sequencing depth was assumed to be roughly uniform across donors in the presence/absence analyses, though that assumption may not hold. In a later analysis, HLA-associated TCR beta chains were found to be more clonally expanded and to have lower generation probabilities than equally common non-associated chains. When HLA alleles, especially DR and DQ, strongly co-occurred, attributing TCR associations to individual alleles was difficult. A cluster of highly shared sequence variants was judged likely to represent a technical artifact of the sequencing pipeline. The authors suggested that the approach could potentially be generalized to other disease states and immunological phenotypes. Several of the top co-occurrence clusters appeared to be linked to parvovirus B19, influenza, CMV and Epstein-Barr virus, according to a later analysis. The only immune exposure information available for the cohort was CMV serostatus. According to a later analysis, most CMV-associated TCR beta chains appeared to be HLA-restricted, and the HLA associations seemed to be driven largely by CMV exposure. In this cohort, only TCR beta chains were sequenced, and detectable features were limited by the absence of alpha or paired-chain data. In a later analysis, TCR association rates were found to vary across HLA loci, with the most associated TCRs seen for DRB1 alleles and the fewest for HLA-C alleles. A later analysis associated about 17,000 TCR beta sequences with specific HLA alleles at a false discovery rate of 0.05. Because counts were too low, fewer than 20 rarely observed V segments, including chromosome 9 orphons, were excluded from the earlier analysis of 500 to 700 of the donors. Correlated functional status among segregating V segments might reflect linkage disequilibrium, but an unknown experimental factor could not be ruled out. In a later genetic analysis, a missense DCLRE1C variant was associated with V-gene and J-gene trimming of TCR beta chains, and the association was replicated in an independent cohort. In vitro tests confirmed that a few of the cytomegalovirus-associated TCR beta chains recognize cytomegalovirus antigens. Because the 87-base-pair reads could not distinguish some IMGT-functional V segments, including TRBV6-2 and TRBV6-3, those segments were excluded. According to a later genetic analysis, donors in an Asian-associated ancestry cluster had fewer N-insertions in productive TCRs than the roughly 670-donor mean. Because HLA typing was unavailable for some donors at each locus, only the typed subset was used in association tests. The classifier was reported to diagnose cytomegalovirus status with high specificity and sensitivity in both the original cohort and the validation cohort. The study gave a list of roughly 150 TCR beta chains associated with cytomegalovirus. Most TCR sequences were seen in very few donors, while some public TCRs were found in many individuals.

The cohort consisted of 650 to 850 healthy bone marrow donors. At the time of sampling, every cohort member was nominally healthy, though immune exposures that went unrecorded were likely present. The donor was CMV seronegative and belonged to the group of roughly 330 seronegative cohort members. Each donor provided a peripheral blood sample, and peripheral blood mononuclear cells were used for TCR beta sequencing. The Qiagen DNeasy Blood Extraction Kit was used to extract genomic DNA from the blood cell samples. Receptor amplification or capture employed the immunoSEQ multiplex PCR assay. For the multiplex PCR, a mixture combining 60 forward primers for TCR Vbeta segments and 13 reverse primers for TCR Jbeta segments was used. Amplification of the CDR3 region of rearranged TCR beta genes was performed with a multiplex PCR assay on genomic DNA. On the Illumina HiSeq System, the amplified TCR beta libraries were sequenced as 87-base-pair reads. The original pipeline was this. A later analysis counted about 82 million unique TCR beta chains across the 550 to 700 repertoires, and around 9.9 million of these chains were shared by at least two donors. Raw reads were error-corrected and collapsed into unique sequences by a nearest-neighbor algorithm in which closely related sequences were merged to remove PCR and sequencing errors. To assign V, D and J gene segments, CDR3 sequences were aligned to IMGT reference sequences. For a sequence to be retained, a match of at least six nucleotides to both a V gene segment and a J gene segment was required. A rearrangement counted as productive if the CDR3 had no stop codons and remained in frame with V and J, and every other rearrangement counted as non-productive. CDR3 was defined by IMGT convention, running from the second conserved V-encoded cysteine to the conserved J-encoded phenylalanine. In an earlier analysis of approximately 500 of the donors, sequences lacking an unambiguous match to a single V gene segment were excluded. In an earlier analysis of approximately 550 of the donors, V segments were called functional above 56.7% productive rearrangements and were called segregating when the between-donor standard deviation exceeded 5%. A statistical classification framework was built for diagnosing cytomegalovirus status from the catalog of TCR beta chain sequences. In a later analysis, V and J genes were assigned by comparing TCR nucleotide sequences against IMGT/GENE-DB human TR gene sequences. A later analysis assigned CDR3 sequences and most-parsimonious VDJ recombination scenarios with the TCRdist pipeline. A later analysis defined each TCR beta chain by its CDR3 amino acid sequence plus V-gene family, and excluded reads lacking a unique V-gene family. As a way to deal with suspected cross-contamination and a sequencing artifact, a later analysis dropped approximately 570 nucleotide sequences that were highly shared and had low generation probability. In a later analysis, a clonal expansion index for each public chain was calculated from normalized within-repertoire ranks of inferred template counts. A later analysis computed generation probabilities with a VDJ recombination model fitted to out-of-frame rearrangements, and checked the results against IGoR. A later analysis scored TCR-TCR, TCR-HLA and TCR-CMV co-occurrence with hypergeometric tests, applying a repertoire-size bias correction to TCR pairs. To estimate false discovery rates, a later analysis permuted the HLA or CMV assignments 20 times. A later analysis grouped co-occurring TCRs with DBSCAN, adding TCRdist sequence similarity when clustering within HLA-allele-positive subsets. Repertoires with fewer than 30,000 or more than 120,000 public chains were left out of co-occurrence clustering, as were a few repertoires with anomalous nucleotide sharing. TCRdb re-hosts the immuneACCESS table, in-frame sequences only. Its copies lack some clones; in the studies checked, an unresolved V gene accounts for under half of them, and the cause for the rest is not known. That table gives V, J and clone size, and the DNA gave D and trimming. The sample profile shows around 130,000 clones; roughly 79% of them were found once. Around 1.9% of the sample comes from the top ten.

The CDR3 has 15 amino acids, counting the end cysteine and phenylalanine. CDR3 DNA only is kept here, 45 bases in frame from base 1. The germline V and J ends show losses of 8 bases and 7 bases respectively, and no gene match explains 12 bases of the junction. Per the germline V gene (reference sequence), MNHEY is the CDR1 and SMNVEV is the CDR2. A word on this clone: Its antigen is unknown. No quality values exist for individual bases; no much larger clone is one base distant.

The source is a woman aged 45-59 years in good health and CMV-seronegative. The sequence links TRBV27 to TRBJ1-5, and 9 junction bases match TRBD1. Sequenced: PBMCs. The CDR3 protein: CASSPWRQGDQPQHF. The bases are TGTGCCAGCTCCCCTTGGAGACAGGGGGACCAGCCCCAGCATTTT.